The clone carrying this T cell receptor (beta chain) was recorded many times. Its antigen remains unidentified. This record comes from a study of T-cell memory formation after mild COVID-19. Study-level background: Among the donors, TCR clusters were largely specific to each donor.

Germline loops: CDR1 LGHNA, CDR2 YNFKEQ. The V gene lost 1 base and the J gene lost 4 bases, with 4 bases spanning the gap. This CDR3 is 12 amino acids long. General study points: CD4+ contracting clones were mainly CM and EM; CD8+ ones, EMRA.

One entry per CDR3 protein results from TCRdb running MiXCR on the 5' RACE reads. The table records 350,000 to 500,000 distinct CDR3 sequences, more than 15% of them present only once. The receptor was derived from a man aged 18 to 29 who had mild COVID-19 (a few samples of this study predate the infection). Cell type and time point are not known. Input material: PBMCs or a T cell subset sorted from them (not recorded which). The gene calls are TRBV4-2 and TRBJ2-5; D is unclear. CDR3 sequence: CASSQAGETQYF. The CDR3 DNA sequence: TGTGCCAGCAGCCAAGCAGGAGAGACCCAGTACTTC.